These T cell receptor beta chains were read from a single sample in a study of cytomegalovirus exposure and HLA in healthy donors. TCRdb's table, derived via immunoSEQ multiplex PCR, lists solely in-frame clones and lacks some. Of 150,000 to 200,000 clones listed, approximately 86% are singletons. What was sequenced was PBMCs. These receptors were taken from a woman aged 18-30 years in good health and CMV-seronegative. Each CDR3 is given with its conserved first and last residue. The size field is filled for only some rows; it gives once, few, many or a size class.

j_call: TRBJ1-2
clone_size: NA
v_call: TRBV18
cdr3_aa: CASSPDRAGYGYTF

j_call: TRBJ1-5
clone_size: NA
v_call: TRBV28
cdr3_aa: CASSLGSGGRSNQPQHF

j_call: TRBJ2-1
clone_size: NA
v_call: TRBV5-6
cdr3_aa: CASSMTSFGPYNEQFF

j_call: TRBJ2-7
clone_size: NA
v_call: TRBV2
cdr3_aa: CASDQYYRDRAYEQYF

j_call: TRBJ2-7
clone_size: once
v_call: TRBV29-1
cdr3_aa: CSASTGGDEQYF

j_call: TRBJ2-3
clone_size: NA
v_call: TRBV12-5
cdr3_aa: CASGLVGPSGRTDTQYF

j_call: TRBJ1-6
clone_size: once
v_call: TRBV28
cdr3_aa: CASSQQRIRTHF

j_call: TRBJ2-3
clone_size: NA
v_call: TRBV5-6
cdr3_aa: CASSRRDSVLQSTDTQYF

j_call: TRBJ1-1
clone_size: NA
v_call: TRBV7-8
cdr3_aa: CASSKRQGPGTEAFF

j_call: TRBJ1-2
clone_size: NA
v_call: TRBV27
cdr3_aa: CASSLSGTPYGYTF

j_call: TRBJ2-1
clone_size: NA
v_call: TRBV5-1
cdr3_aa: CASSSGQYNEQFF

j_call: TRBJ1-2
clone_size: once
v_call: TRBV6-5
cdr3_aa: CASSYGGSAYGYTF

j_call: TRBJ1-2
clone_size: NA
v_call: TRBV28
cdr3_aa: CASIRTGGDYGYTF

j_call: TRBJ1-1
clone_size: once
v_call: TRBV28
cdr3_aa: CASSLGDRAASEAFF

j_call: TRBJ2-7
clone_size: few
v_call: TRBV28
cdr3_aa: CASNPAGRPYEQYF

j_call: TRBJ1-5
clone_size: NA
v_call: TRBV19
cdr3_aa: CASSHPSSNQPQHF

j_call: TRBJ2-7
clone_size: NA
v_call: TRBV5-1
cdr3_aa: CASSPTSGTHEQYF

j_call: TRBJ2-7
clone_size: NA
v_call: TRBV2
cdr3_aa: CVSSDQGQGYEQYF

j_call: TRBJ1-2
clone_size: NA
v_call: TRBV27
cdr3_aa: CASRTTGGGGYTF

j_call: TRBJ2-7
clone_size: NA
v_call: TRBV2
cdr3_aa: CASSHKKYGEQYF

j_call: TRBJ2-7
clone_size: NA
v_call: TRBV10-3
cdr3_aa: CAIRTSGTYEQYF

j_call: TRBJ2-7
clone_size: NA
v_call: TRBV6-5
cdr3_aa: CASSYSSGQGTYEQYF

j_call: TRBJ2-5
clone_size: NA
v_call: TRBV6-5
cdr3_aa: CASSYGGTSGRETQYF

j_call: TRBJ1-2
clone_size: NA
v_call: TRBV9
cdr3_aa: CASSVGGTGDYGYTF

j_call: TRBJ2-3
clone_size: NA
v_call: TRBV6-5
cdr3_aa: CASSLEGGQSQYF

j_call: TRBJ2-7
clone_size: NA
v_call: TRBV5-1
cdr3_aa: CASSYGQGPSNEQYF

j_call: TRBJ2-7
clone_size: NA
v_call: TRBV7-2
cdr3_aa: CASSPTLYEQYF

j_call: TRBJ2-3
clone_size: NA
v_call: TRBV29-1
cdr3_aa: CSVSPGQSTDTQYF

j_call: TRBJ1-5
clone_size: NA
v_call: TRBV18
cdr3_aa: CASSSGQGPSSNQPQHF

j_call: TRBJ1-2
clone_size: NA
v_call: TRBV18
cdr3_aa: CASSPGQVLYTF

j_call: TRBJ2-5
clone_size: once
v_call: TRBV25-1
cdr3_aa: CASSRQGWEETQYF

j_call: TRBJ1-3
clone_size: NA
v_call: TRBV19
cdr3_aa: CASSMGGAPLGNTIYF

j_call: TRBJ2-7
clone_size: NA
v_call: TRBV27
cdr3_aa: CASSLATSGYEQYF

j_call: TRBJ2-7
clone_size: once
v_call: TRBV7-9
cdr3_aa: CASRVRNEQYF

j_call: TRBJ2-6
clone_size: NA
v_call: TRBV7-2
cdr3_aa: CASSSGLLDGANVLTF

j_call: TRBJ2-5
clone_size: NA
v_call: TRBV6-5
cdr3_aa: CASSYSATFQETQYF

j_call: TRBJ1-5
clone_size: NA
v_call: TRBV2
cdr3_aa: CASNPGGQPQHF

j_call: TRBJ1-1
clone_size: NA
v_call: TRBV18
cdr3_aa: CASSPPAGNEAFF

j_call: TRBJ1-1
clone_size: NA
v_call: TRBV5-1
cdr3_aa: CASSLNGQGVTEAFF

j_call: TRBJ1-1
clone_size: NA
v_call: TRBV28
cdr3_aa: CATRLTVNTEAFF

j_call: TRBJ1-5
clone_size: NA
v_call: TRBV4-2
cdr3_aa: CASSQDEGQPQHF

j_call: TRBJ1-1
clone_size: once
v_call: TRBV5-1
cdr3_aa: CASSFRVKNTEAFF

j_call: TRBJ2-1
clone_size: NA
v_call: TRBV7-9
cdr3_aa: CASGQGMEQFF

j_call: TRBJ1-2
clone_size: NA
v_call: TRBV7-8
cdr3_aa: CASSLVMGALANYGYTF

j_call: TRBJ2-7
clone_size: NA
v_call: TRBV7-9
cdr3_aa: CASSLNEGLYEQYF